These 29 T cell receptor beta chains were sequenced from one sample in a study of Ad26.COV2.S vaccination and SARS-CoV-2 variants. Assay: immunoSEQ multiplex PCR; the TCRdb copy retains only in-frame clones and omits some. The sample has roughly 450,000 clones, about 93% seen once. Treatment given: some 20 received Ad26.COV2.S at low or high dose, single or two shots; 5 received placebo; per-sample allocation not given. Repertoires come from day 63 after the first vaccine or placebo injection. Sequenced here: peripheral blood, sampled in a trial of Ad26.COV2.S vaccine versus placebo. Every receptor here comes from a person aged 18 to 59 who received the Ad26.COV2.S COVID-19 vaccine or a placebo.

This clone showed up just a few times. V and J are TRBV13 and TRBJ2-2; no firm D call. V dropped 3 bases and J dropped 6 bases, with 5 bases sitting between them. CDR1 and CDR2 from the germline V gene are PRHDT and FYEKMQ (reference sequence). This CDR3 has 12 residues. As DNA, the CDR3 is TGTGCCAGCAGCTTCTCCTCCGGGGAGCTGTTTTTT. Translating gives CASSFSSGELFF.

In this sample, this clone turned up once. Here the CDR3 reads CASSQDPRSLDTQYF. DNA for the CDR3: TGCGCCAGCAGCCAAGATCCGAGGAGCTTAGATACGCAGTATTTT. The chain combines TRBV4-3 with TRBJ2-3; D not certain. The CDR3 is 15 amino acids. Germline values: CDR1 LGHNA, CDR2 YSLEER. Trimming stripped 0 bases from V and 5 bases from J, with 12 bases between.

The chain is built from TRBV6-2 or TRBV6-3 and TRBJ2-7; D perhaps matches TRBD2 (6 bases). The CDR3 runs 16 residues. From germline, CDR1 is MNHEY and CDR2 SVGEGT. V lost 2 bases, J lost 3 bases, and 17 bases lay in between. DNA for the CDR3: TGTGCCAGCAGTTACGGGCTAGCGTCCCCGATCTACGAGCAGTACTTC. Translation gives CASSYGLASPIYEQYF.

V gene TRBV6-2 or TRBV6-3 combines with J gene TRBJ2-5; 8 bases align to TRBD1. The junction had 7 bases not matched to a gene; V was cut back by 5 bases and J by 2 bases. Germline V gene sequence: CDR1 MNHEY, CDR2 SVGEGT. The CDR3 has 15 residues. This CDR3 is CASSATGVRQETQYF. CDR3 DNA sequence: TGTGCCAGCAGTGCGACAGGGGTGCGGCAAGAGACCCAGTACTTC.

In its sample, this clone was seen a few times. The rearrangement links TRBV7-2 to TRBJ2-7, with 7 nucleotides matching TRBD2. The V segment lost 4 bases and the J segment 0 bases; nucleotides outside the gene matches: 9. Germline loops: CDR1 SGHTA, CDR2 FQGNSA. The CDR3 spans 16 residues. The CDR3 DNA sequence: TGTGCCAGCAGCTCCACGTGGGGGGGGAGCTCCTACGAGCAGTACTTC. Its translation: CASSSTWGGSSYEQYF. Drawing the rest from reference TRBV7-2 and TRBJ2-7, the complete variable domain is GAGVSQSPSNKVTEKGKDVELRCDPISGHTALYWYRQSLGQGLEFLIYFQGNSAPDKSGLPSDRFSAERTGGSVSTLTIQRTQQEDSAVYLCASSSTWGGSSYEQYFGPGTRLTVT.

The chain couples TRBV30 to TRBJ2-2; D is unclear. Trimming stripped 4 bases from V and 7 bases from J, with 19 bases between. Germline CDR1 and CDR2: GTSNPN and SVGIG (reference sequence). This CDR3 spans 15 amino acids. The CDR3 sequence is CAWNINGKRGGELFF. The CDR3, as DNA: TGTGCCTGGAACATTAATGGGAAGCGCGGCGGGGAGCTGTTTTTT.

This clone came up a few times. The chain recombines TRBV9 with TRBJ2-1; TRBD2 agrees at 12 bases. J lost 6 bases, V lost 4 bases, and 2 bases had no gene match. The germline gives CDR1 SGDLS, CDR2 YYNGEE. The CDR3 has 14 residues. DNA of the CDR3: TGTGCCAGCAGCCTAGCGGGAGGGGGCAATGAGCAGTTCTTC. It codes for CASSLAGGGNEQFF.

This CDR3 is CASSQGLSYNEQFF. CDR3 in DNA: TGCGCCAGCAGCCAAGGTTTGAGTTACAATGAGCAGTTCTTC. This rearrangement joins TRBV4-3 to TRBJ2-1; D remains unclear. Germline V gene sequence: CDR1 LGHNA, CDR2 YSLEER. This CDR3 has 14 amino acids. V was trimmed by 1 base and J by 4 bases, leaving 8 bases between them.

This chain uses TRBV21-1 with TRBJ2-3; the D call TRBD1 from the table was never checked on the DNA. TRBV21-1 is noted as a pseudogene. The CDR3 consists of 16 residues. CDR3 bases: TGTGCCAGCAGCCCTCGAGGGGGAGACACCACAGATACGCAGTATTTT. Protein sequence: CASSPRGGDTTDTQYF.

This rearrangement joins TRBV5-1 to TRBJ2-3, with D hard to call. Germline assignment: CDR1 SGHRS and CDR2 YFSETQ. V dropped 5 bases and J dropped 4 bases, with 14 bases sitting between them. The CDR3 is made up of 14 amino acids. The CDR3 bases are TGCGCCAGCAGGCTATCAAGACCCGCAGATACGCAGTATTTT. Encoded protein: CASRLSRPADTQYF.

J is TRBJ2-1 and V is TRBV7-2; 7 nucleotides align to TRBD2. CDR1 and CDR2 from the germline V gene are SGHTA and FQGNSA. The CDR3 is 16 residues long. J lost 8 bases, V lost 2 bases, and 12 bases had no gene match. CDR3 sequence (DNA): TGTGCCAGCAGCTTACACGGCGGGGGTATTTCCGATGAGCAGTTCTTC. Translation: CASSLHGGGISDEQFF. Full variable domain (rest looked up from reference TRBV7-2 and TRBJ2-1): GAGVSQSPSNKVTEKGKDVELRCDPISGHTALYWYRQSLGQGLEFLIYFQGNSAPDKSGLPSDRFSAERTGGSVSTLTIQRTQQEDSAVYLCASSLHGGGISDEQFFGPGTRLTVL.

As for this clone: The sample carries other DNA sequences with the same CDR3. The chain joins TRBV27 to TRBJ2-7, with 12 nucleotides matching TRBD2. J lost 3 bases, V lost 6 bases, and 6 bases had no gene match. CDR1 and CDR2 from the germline V gene are MNHEY and SMNVEV (reference sequence). CDR3 length: 15 amino acids. In DNA form, the CDR3 reads TGTGCCAGCAGCCCTGGACTAGCGGGGATCTACGAGCAGTACTTC. Residues: CASSPGLAGIYEQYF.

The genes are TRBV7-3 and TRBJ2-1; D remains ambiguous. The CDR3 extends over 17 amino acids. Germline CDR1 SGHTA, CDR2 FQGTGA. Between the trimmed V and J ends, which lost 2 bases and 0 bases, there was a span of 14 bases. DNA for the CDR3: TGTGCCAGCAGCTTAGGCGAGCGCCTGAGCTCCTACAATGAGCAGTTCTTC. Residues: CASSLGERLSSYNEQFF. Full variable domain (rest looked up from reference TRBV7-3 and TRBJ2-1): GAGVSQTPSNKVTEKGKYVELRCDPISGHTALYWYRQSLGQGPEFLIYFQGTGAADDSGLPNDRFFAVRPEGSVSTLKIQRTERGDSAVYLCASSLGERLSSYNEQFFGPGTRLTVL.

On this clone itself: Distinct nucleotide sequences in the sample also encode this CDR3. The chain couples TRBV7-2 to TRBJ1-1, with D unclear. The CDR3 covers 14 residues. CDR1 and CDR2 (germline): SGHTA, FQGNSA. Trimming shortened V by 5 bases and J by 5 bases, and 15 bases separated the two germline ends. CDR3 DNA: TGTGCCAGCAGCCCAGAGGGAGGGCGGACTGAAGCTTTCTTT. Translated: CASSPEGGRTEAFF.

The chain has TRBV15 and TRBJ2-5, with D perhaps TRBD2 (5 bases). Germline V CDR1 and CDR2: LNHNV, YYDKDF (reference sequence). The CDR3 consists of 13 residues. V was trimmed by 10 bases and J by 5 bases, leaving 17 bases between them. The CDR3 spells CASQPEDRETQYF. The DNA for the CDR3 is TGTGCCAGTCAACCGGAGGATAGGGAGACCCAGTACTTC.

This chain joins TRBV30 and TRBJ2-7; D is undetermined. Germline CDR1 is GTSNPN and CDR2 is SVGIG (reference sequence). Trimming took off 2 bases at V and 7 bases at J, with 18 bases between the two ends. The CDR3 totals 14 residues. CDR3 amino acids: CAWSPLPPGREQYF. The DNA of the CDR3 is TGTGCCTGGAGTCCTCTACCCCCCGGTCGGGAGCAGTACTTC. Complete variable domain (other parts from reference TRBV30 and TRBJ2-7): SQTIHQWPATLVQPVGSPLSLECTVEGTSNPNLYWYRQAAGRGLQLLFYSVGIGQISSEVPQNLSASRPQDRQFILSSKKLLLSDSGFYLCAWSPLPPGREQYFGPGTRLTVT.

J is TRBJ1-6 and V is TRBV10-3; D perhaps matches TRBD1 (6 bases). The CDR3 covers 15 residues. Per the germline V gene, CDR1 is ENHRY and CDR2 is SYGVKD. The V and J ends lost 6 bases and 9 bases respectively, with 18 bases between them. The CDR3 loop is CAIRGDTEVRSPLHF. The CDR3 bases are TGTGCCATCAGAGGGGACACGGAGGTTCGTTCACCCCTCCACTTT.

This clone was detected only once. The V call is TRBV2, the J call TRBJ2-7; TRBD1 matches at 9 bases. The V and J ends lost 5 bases and 5 bases, in that order; junction bases with no gene match: 10. CDR1 and CDR2 from the germline V gene are SNHLY and FYNNEI. This CDR3 region has 15 residues. CDR3 loop: CASSLTGTGSHEQYF. The CDR3 coding sequence is TGTGCCAGCAGTTTAACCGGGACAGGGTCCCACGAGCAGTACTTC.

This clone has only one observation. This rearrangement joins TRBV10-3 to TRBJ2-5; 7 positions match TRBD2. Germline trimming cut 3 bases from V and 2 bases from J; bases unmatched to any gene: 15. Germline V gene data show CDR1 as ENHRY and CDR2 as SYGVKD. CDR3 length: 18 amino acids. The CDR3 DNA reads TGTGCCATCAGTGATGGGGTTGCTAGCGGAGATCCACAAGAGACCCAGTACTTC. Translation gives CAISDGVASGDPQETQYF.

The rearrangement links TRBV30 to TRBJ1-1; a weak D match, TRBD1 (5 bases). The CDR3 spans 13 residues. V was cut by 2 bases and J by 3 bases, with 10 bases left in between. Germline loops: CDR1 GTSNPN, CDR2 SVGIG (reference sequence). CDR3: CAWSSRVDTEAFF. CDR3 bases: TGTGCCTGGAGTAGCAGGGTAGACACTGAAGCTTTCTTT.

The table lists this clone with a count of one. The chain combines TRBV6-1 with TRBJ1-6, with D maybe TRBD1 (5 bases). The CDR3 extends over 13 amino acids. Between the trimmed V and J ends, which lost 2 bases and 7 bases, there was a span of 6 bases. Germline assignment: CDR1 MNHNS and CDR2 SASEGT. CDR3 sequence (DNA): TGTGCCAGCAGTGAAAACAGGAATTCACCCCTCCACTTT. Its protein product is CASSENRNSPLHF.

The V and J genes are TRBV28 and TRBJ1-6, with 8 bases fitting TRBD1. This CDR3 has 14 amino acids. The V and J ends lost 5 bases and 5 bases, in that order; junction bases with no gene match: 2. Germline CDR1 and CDR2: MDHEN and SYDVKM. The CDR3 protein is CASSATGDNSPLHF. The CDR3 DNA follows: TGTGCCAGCAGTGCGACAGGGGATAATTCACCCCTCCACTTT.

CDR3 sequence: CASSWGGGDQPQHF. CDR3 nucleotides: TGTGCCAGCTCTTGGGGAGGAGGGGATCAGCCCCAGCATTTT. This sequence joins TRBV9 and TRBJ1-5, with D tentatively TRBD1 (5 bases). Trimming shortened V by 7 bases and J by 5 bases, and 16 bases separated the two germline ends. Looked up from germline, CDR1 is SGDLS and CDR2 is YYNGEE. The CDR3 extends over 14 amino acids.

This clone was observed a single time. The chain has TRBV28 and TRBJ2-3; 8 nucleotides align to TRBD2. Germline assignment: CDR1 MDHEN and CDR2 SYDVKM. V shed 5 bases, J shed 2 bases, and the junction held 15 bases outside the gene matches. CDR3 length equals 18 residues. CDR3 in DNA: TGTGCCAGCAGTGGGATCCTCCTCGGACTAGCCTACACAGATACGCAGTATTTT. Translated, it gives CASSGILLGLAYTDTQYF.

This clone was seen only once. The gene calls are TRBV18 and TRBJ2-5; no definite D call. This CDR3 is built from 15 residues. Germline lookup yields CDR1 KGHSH and CDR2 LQKENI. Between the trimmed V and J ends, which lost 1 base and 1 base, there was a span of 10 bases. CDR3 in amino acids: CASSPQGTFQETQYF. The DNA for the CDR3 is TGTGCCAGCTCACCACAGGGAACCTTCCAAGAGACCCAGTACTTC.

The genes are TRBV9 and TRBJ1-6, with 10 bases aligning to TRBD1. The germline V gene encodes CDR1 SGDLS and CDR2 YYNGEE. With 4 bases clipped from V and 7 bases from J, the junction kept 5 bases outside the gene matches. The length of the CDR3 is 15 residues. In DNA, the CDR3 is TGTGCCAGCAGCTTTGGACAGGGGGGAAATTCACCCCTCCACTTT. This encodes CASSFGQGGNSPLHF.

The chain couples TRBV6-5 to TRBJ1-2; D possibly corresponds to TRBD1 (5 bases). With 2 bases removed from V and 2 bases from J, the gap between germline ends came to 9 bases. The germline gives CDR1 MNHEY, CDR2 SVGAGI. This CDR3 has 14 amino acids. The CDR3 DNA is TGTGCCAGCAGTTACGGCAGGGAGAACTATGGCTACACCTTC. Translated, it gives CASSYGRENYGYTF.

There are a few counts of this clone. The genes are TRBV13 and TRBJ1-6; TRBD1 agrees at 8 bases. The germline V gene encodes CDR1 PRHDT and CDR2 FYEKMQ (reference sequence). J was trimmed by 10 bases and V by 5 bases; bases with no gene match: 7. The CDR3 length is 14 residues. CDR3 sequence: CASSHRGLMSPLHF. The DNA of the CDR3 is TGTGCCAGCAGCCACAGGGGGTTAATGTCACCCCTCCACTTT.

The chain recombines TRBV4-2 with TRBJ2-7; D uncertain. Trimming removed 0 bases from V and 5 bases from J, with 14 bases in between. Germline-derived CDR1 and CDR2 are LGHNA and YNFKEQ. This CDR3 is built from 15 residues. CDR3 nucleotides: TGTGCCAGCAGCCAAGATTTCGGTAGCCTAAACGAGCAGTACTTC. It codes for CASSQDFGSLNEQYF.